The source of this T cell receptor (beta chain) is a study of shared T cell receptors in the human thymus. The assay was immunoSEQ multiplex PCR, and TCRdb's table has in-frame clones only and misses some. Of over 650,000 clones listed, 80% to 90% are singletons. Germline V gene data show CDR1 as SGHDN and CDR2 as FVKESK. Unmatched junction bases numbered 9, after V lost 4 bases and J lost 7 bases. CDR3 length: 15 amino acids. The same sample was also studied in work on human thymus T cells.

The rearrangement joins TRBV14 to TRBJ2-1; 8 bases line up with TRBD2. The sequence was obtained from a boy in the first two years of life with a congenital heart defect. Input material: thymocytes. CDR3: CASSLVAGFGNEQFF. As DNA, the CDR3 is TGTGCCAGCAGCCTTGTAGCGGGGTTCGGGAATGAGCAGTTCTTC.